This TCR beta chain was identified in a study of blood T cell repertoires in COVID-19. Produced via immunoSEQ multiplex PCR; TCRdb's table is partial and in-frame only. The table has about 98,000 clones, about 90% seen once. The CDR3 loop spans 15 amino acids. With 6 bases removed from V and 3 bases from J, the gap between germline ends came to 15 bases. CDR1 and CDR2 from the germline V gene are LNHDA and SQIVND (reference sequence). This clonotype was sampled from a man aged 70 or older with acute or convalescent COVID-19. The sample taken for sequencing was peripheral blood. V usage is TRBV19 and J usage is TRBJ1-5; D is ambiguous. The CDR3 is CASSPLPLANQPQHF. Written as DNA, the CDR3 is TGTGCCAGTAGCCCCTTACCTCTAGCCAATCAGCCCCAGCATTTT.